The 31 T cell receptor beta chains below come from one sample, sequenced in a study of blood T cell repertoires in COVID-19. Only in-frame clones appear in the TCRdb table, and some are missing; sequencing was by immunoSEQ multiplex PCR. The repertoire holds just over 200,000 clones, with approximately 90% as singletons. Sequenced sample: peripheral blood. These receptor sequences come from a man older than 75 with acute or convalescent COVID-19.

The chain joins TRBV7-9 to TRBJ2-3, with TRBD1 as a possible D gene (6 bases). The V gene's germline CDR1 is SEHNR and CDR2 FQNEAQ (reference sequence). There are 18 residues in the CDR3. V lost 4 bases and J lost 4, with 24 bases in between. DNA for the CDR3: TGTGCCAGCAGCTCCGGGACATTGAATTTGATCAGGCCAGATACGCAGTATTTT. As protein: CASSSGTLNLIRPDTQYF.

This chain connects TRBV29-1 to TRBJ1-1, with 9 bases identical to TRBD1. V was pared by 7 bases and J by 4 bases, with 1 base of the junction left unmatched. The germline CDR1 and CDR2 sequences are SQVTM and ANQGSEA. This CDR3 has 11 residues. The DNA for the CDR3 is TGCAGCGGGGGACAGGGCACTGAAGCTTTCTTT. Residues: CSGGQGTEAFF.

The V and J genes are TRBV6-6 and TRBJ2-7; D gene uncertain. Germline V gene sequence: CDR1 MNHNY, CDR2 SVGAGI (reference sequence). The CDR3 spans 15 residues. The V end was cut by 4 bases, the J end by 1 base, with 14 bases between. The CDR3 region is CASSFVPQESYEQYF. In nucleotides, the CDR3 is TGTGCCAGCAGTTTCGTCCCCCAGGAATCCTACGAGCAGTACTTC.

This chain connects TRBV5-1 to TRBJ1-6; 7 bases are a match to TRBD1. CDR3 length equals 16 residues. Germline CDR1 and CDR2: SGHRS and YFSETQ. The trim removed 0 bases at V and 14 bases at J, leaving 14 bases unmatched. This chain's CDR3 is CASSLGGQSALMALHF. CDR3 DNA: TGCGCCAGCAGCTTGGGGGGACAGTCTGCCCTCATGGCCCTCCACTTT.

The CDR3 DNA sequence: TGTGCCAGCAACTACGCCCCAGAGTACGAGCAGTACTTC. Residues: CASNYAPEYEQYF. The chain links TRBV6-5 to TRBJ2-7; D remains unclear. This CDR3 region has 13 residues. V dropped 7 bases and J dropped 4 bases, with 14 bases sitting between them. CDR1 and CDR2 (germline): MNHEY, SVGAGI.

The chain carries TRBV2 and TRBJ1-5; D may be TRBD1 (5 bases). Germline CDR1 reads SNHLY; CDR2 reads FYNNEI. The CDR3 contains 15 residues. The V end was cut by 6 bases, the J end by 2 bases, with 14 bases between. The CDR3 sequence: CASRGQGSRNQPQHF. DNA of the CDR3: TGTGCCAGCAGGGGGCAGGGTTCTCGCAATCAGCCCCAGCATTTT.

This chain uses TRBV5-6 with TRBJ1-2; weak D call: TRBD1 (6 bases). Trimming removed 2 bases at V and 5 bases at J, with 10 bases between. Germline V gives CDR1 SGHDT, CDR2 YYEEEE. This CDR3 is 13 amino acids long. The chain's CDR3 is CASSLRQGYGYTF. The CDR3 nucleotides are TGTGCCAGCAGCTTAAGGCAGGGGTATGGCTACACCTTC.

The rearrangement uses TRBV7-2 and TRBJ2-1; a possible D gene is TRBD1 (6 bases). This CDR3 spans 15 amino acids. Germline-derived CDR1 and CDR2 are SGHTA and FQGNSA. The V gene lost 5 bases and the J gene lost 3 bases, with 14 bases spanning the gap. In nucleotides, the CDR3 is TGTGCCAGCAGCCTAGTGACAGGTATCTACAATGAGCAGTTCTTC. It translates to CASSLVTGIYNEQFF.

The genes are TRBV5-6 and TRBJ2-7; the D gene is possibly TRBD2 (5 bases). Germline V gene data show CDR1 as SGHDT and CDR2 as YYEEEE. V lost 2 bases and J 5 bases, leaving 14 bases between the germline ends. The CDR3 length is 14 residues. The CDR3 nucleotides read TGTGCCAGCAGCTTCGGACTCCGGGTGGACGAGCAGTACTTC. Translation gives CASSFGLRVDEQYF.

The V call is TRBV24-1, the J call TRBJ2-3, with D possibly matching TRBD2 (6 bases). Trimming took 8 bases from V and 0 from J, leaving 14 bases between them. CDR1 is KGHDR, CDR2 SFDVKD, per germline. The CDR3 sequence is 15 residues long. CDR3 DNA sequence: TGTGCCACCACAAATGGTGGAGGGAGCACAGATACGCAGTATTTT. It yields the protein CATTNGGGSTDTQYF.

Regarding this clone: Other DNA sequences in this sample translate to the same CDR3. The CDR3 region has the DNA TGTGCCAGCTCACCACCCTCCACTTCCTACGAGCAGTACTTC. This translates into CASSPPSTSYEQYF. The chain recombines TRBV18 with TRBJ2-7; no reliable D call. The V gene's germline CDR1 is KGHSH and CDR2 LQKENI. Trimming shortened V by 0 bases and J by 1 base, and 7 bases separated the two germline ends. This CDR3 has 14 residues. The whole variable domain, remainder taken from reference TRBV18 and TRBJ2-7, is NAGVMQNPRHLVRRRGQEARLRCSPMKGHSHVYWYRQLPEEGLKFMVYLQKENIIDESGMPKERFSAEFPKEGPSILRIQQVVRGDSAAYFCASSPPSTSYEQYFGPGTRLTVT.

This chain uses TRBV6-4 with TRBJ1-6; 8 bases align to TRBD1. The germline V gene encodes CDR1 MRHNA and CDR2 SNTAGT. The CDR3 sequence is 13 residues long. Trimming cost V 10 bases and J 6 bases; bases outside gene matches: 5. The CDR3 region is CATGQEFNSPLHF. CDR3 sequence (DNA): TGTGCCACGGGACAGGAATTTAATTCACCCCTCCACTTT.

The rearrangement uses TRBV18 and TRBJ2-2; 9 bases match TRBD2. The length of the CDR3 is 16 residues. Germline loops: CDR1 KGHSH, CDR2 LQKENI. J lost 5 bases, V lost 2 bases, and 6 bases had no gene match. The CDR3 nucleotides read TGTGCCAGCTCACCATTAGCGGGAGTAGGAACCGGGGAGCTGTTTTTT. Translating it yields CASSPLAGVGTGELFF.

The chain joins TRBV10-3 to TRBJ2-3, with 11 bases identical to TRBD2. The V gene's germline CDR1 is ENHRY and CDR2 SYGVKD. The CDR3 covers 13 residues. The V segment lost 10 bases and the J segment 3 bases; nucleotides outside the gene matches: 3. The CDR3 region is CASLAGGTDTQYF. The CDR3 nucleotides are TGTGCCAGTCTAGCGGGAGGTACAGATACGCAGTATTTT.

The chain combines TRBV14 with TRBJ1-4; D unresolved. This CDR3 has 15 amino acids. The ends were cut back, 4 bases at V and 0 bases at J, with 9 bases in the middle. Germline values: CDR1 SGHDN, CDR2 FVKESK. CDR3 sequence reads: CASSRTGATNEKLFF. The CDR3 coding sequence is TGTGCCAGCAGCCGGACTGGGGCAACTAATGAAAAACTGTTTTTT.

The chain's CDR3 is CASSLYLAGVSYV. The CDR3 DNA sequence: TGTGCCAGCAGCTTGTATCTAGCGGGAGTAAGTTACGTC. The chain carries TRBV5-5 and TRBJ2-7, with TRBD2 identical over 10 bases. The CDR3 runs 13 residues. V dropped 1 base and J dropped 13; count of bases not matched to a gene: 8. Germline CDR1 SGHKS, CDR2 YYEKEE (reference sequence).

The rearrangement joins TRBV21-1 to TRBJ2-7; the D segment call TRBD2 is taken from the table without a DNA check. TRBV21-1 is a known pseudogene. The CDR3 consists of 17 residues. CDR3 nucleotides: TGTGCCAGCAGCAAAGCAAAGGCTAGCGGAGCATCCTACGAGCAGTACGTC. Translated, it gives CASSKAKASGASYEQYV.

CDR3 nucleotide sequence: TGTGCCAGCAGCCCTACCGGGGAGCTGTTTTTT. Its protein is CASSPTGELFF. The chain joins TRBV13 to TRBJ2-2; D is undetermined. Trimming took off 5 bases at V and 5 bases at J, with 3 bases between the two ends. This CDR3 has 11 residues. The germline CDR1 and CDR2 sequences are PRHDT and FYEKMQ (reference sequence).

The J gene is TRBJ2-1, the V gene TRBV5-6; 9 bases line up with TRBD2. The CDR3 has 16 residues. CDR1 is SGHDT and CDR2 is YYEEEE in the germline V gene. J was trimmed by 7 bases and V by 4 bases; bases with no gene match: 12. The DNA for the CDR3 is TGTGCCAGCAGCCCGAGAGGGCTAGCGGGAATGAATGAGCAGTTCTTC. Protein: CASSPRGLAGMNEQFF.

This clone appeared a few times. This CDR3 reads CASSPDRGNEKLFF. CDR3 bases: TGCGCCAGCAGCCCGGACAGGGGTAATGAAAAACTGTTTTTT. The V gene is TRBV5-1, the J gene TRBJ1-4; 9 bases align to TRBD1. CDR1 is SGHRS and CDR2 is YFSETQ in the germline V gene. Trimming at V came to 4 bases and at J to 4 bases, leaving 2 bases not matched to a gene. The CDR3 is 14 amino acids.

This sequence joins TRBV5-5 and TRBJ2-5; D ambiguous. The CDR3 spans 16 residues. V was pared by 4 bases and J by 5 bases, with 21 bases between. The germline V gene encodes CDR1 SGHKS and CDR2 YYEKEE (reference sequence). CDR3 coding DNA: TGTGCCAGCAGCCCTGGAGTATTGGGTGCTGGGGAGACCCAGTACTTC. Translation gives CASSPGVLGAGETQYF.

The J gene is TRBJ1-4, the V gene TRBV7-8; no reliable D call. Deletions cut 5 bases from V and 3 bases from J, with 13 bases between. The CDR3 sequence is 15 residues long. In germline, CDR1 is SGHVS, CDR2 FQNEAQ. CDR3 DNA sequence: TGTGCCAGCAGCGTGTTTAGTACGGCTAATGAAAAACTGTTTTTT. It encodes CASSVFSTANEKLFF.

Worth noting for this clone: The same CDR3 arises from other DNA sequences in this sample as well. The chain couples TRBV18 to TRBJ2-1, with TRBD2 matching over 14 bases. The CDR3 runs to 16 residues. V shed 0 bases, J shed 6 bases, and the junction held 1 base outside the gene matches. Germline CDR1 reads KGHSH; CDR2 reads LQKENI. The CDR3 reads CASSPPGTSGSNEQFF. Written as DNA, the CDR3 is TGTGCCAGCTCACCACCTGGGACTAGCGGGAGCAATGAGCAGTTCTTC.

This chain uses TRBV18 with TRBJ2-1, with TRBD2 matching over 9 bases. This CDR3 contains 17 residues. Trimming removed 0 bases from V and 5 bases from J; junction bases left unmatched: 8. Per the germline V gene, CDR1 is KGHSH and CDR2 is LQKENI. The CDR3 protein is CASSPPGPSGIHNEQFF. CDR3 nucleotide sequence: TGTGCCAGCTCACCACCTGGGCCTAGCGGGATCCACAATGAGCAGTTCTTC.

This clone was seen just once. The genes are TRBV4-1 and TRBJ2-7, with 8 bases aligning to TRBD1. The germline CDR1 and CDR2 sequences are MGHRA and YSYEKL. The ends lost 2 bases at V and 4 bases at J; junction bases unmatched: 4. The CDR3 spans 14 residues. CDR3 amino acids: CASSQQDRVYEQYF. In nucleotides, the CDR3 is TGCGCCAGCAGCCAACAGGACAGGGTATACGAGCAGTACTTC.

The genes are TRBV6-1 and TRBJ1-3; D not resolved. The CDR3 consists of 15 residues. The germline gives CDR1 MNHNS, CDR2 SASEGT. V was shortened by 1 base and J by 4 bases, with 11 bases between the two germline ends. The CDR3 loop is CASSEGEGSGNTIYF. In DNA, the CDR3 is TGTGCCAGCAGTGAAGGAGAGGGATCGGGAAACACCATATATTTT.

J is TRBJ2-6 and V is TRBV3-1 (or the pseudogene TRBV3-2); no reliable D call. Per the germline V gene, CDR1 is LGHDT and CDR2 is YNNKEL (reference sequence). This CDR3 comprises 15 residues. V lost 6 bases and J lost 0, with 9 bases in between. The CDR3 sequence: CASRTHSSGANVLTF. The CDR3 DNA is TGTGCCAGCAGAACCCACAGCTCTGGGGCCAACGTCCTGACTTTC.

The chain has TRBV27 and TRBJ2-3, with 11 positions matching TRBD2. V lost 5 bases and J lost 2; bases outside the gene matches: 3. The CDR3 consists of 15 residues. Per germline, CDR1 MNHEY and CDR2 SMNVEV (reference sequence). DNA for the CDR3: TGTGCCAGCAGTCAACTAGCGGGAGTCACAGATACGCAGTATTTT. As protein: CASSQLAGVTDTQYF.

This sequence joins TRBV12-5 and TRBJ2-1; 7 nucleotides agree with TRBD2. The CDR3 sequence is 13 residues long. J was trimmed by 9 bases and V by 2 bases; bases with no gene match: 4. Germline loops: CDR1 LGHNT, CDR2 FRNRAP. The CDR3 DNA is TGTGCTAGTGGTTTGAGACTAGCCGGTGAGCAGTTCTTC. The encoded protein is CASGLRLAGEQFF.

This chain joins TRBV12-5 and TRBJ2-3, with 8 bases fitting TRBD1. V dropped 7 bases and J dropped 4; count of bases not matched to a gene: 10. This CDR3 is 15 amino acids long. Germline assignment: CDR1 LGHNT and CDR2 FRNRAP. The CDR3 protein is CASALGQGGADTQYF. In DNA, the CDR3 is TGTGCTAGTGCCCTCGGACAGGGCGGGGCAGATACGCAGTATTTT.

Many counts were recorded for this clone. The J gene is TRBJ2-3, the V gene TRBV7-9, with TRBD2 matching 12 bases. CDR3 length: 17 residues. After removal of 5 bases from V and 1 base from J, the junction contained 7 bases not matched to a gene. Germline V lookup: CDR1 SEHNR, CDR2 FQNEAQ (reference sequence). As DNA, the CDR3 is TGTGCCAGCAGCGGAGGACTAGCGGGATCCCGCACAGATACGCAGTATTTT. Encoded protein: CASSGGLAGSRTDTQYF.